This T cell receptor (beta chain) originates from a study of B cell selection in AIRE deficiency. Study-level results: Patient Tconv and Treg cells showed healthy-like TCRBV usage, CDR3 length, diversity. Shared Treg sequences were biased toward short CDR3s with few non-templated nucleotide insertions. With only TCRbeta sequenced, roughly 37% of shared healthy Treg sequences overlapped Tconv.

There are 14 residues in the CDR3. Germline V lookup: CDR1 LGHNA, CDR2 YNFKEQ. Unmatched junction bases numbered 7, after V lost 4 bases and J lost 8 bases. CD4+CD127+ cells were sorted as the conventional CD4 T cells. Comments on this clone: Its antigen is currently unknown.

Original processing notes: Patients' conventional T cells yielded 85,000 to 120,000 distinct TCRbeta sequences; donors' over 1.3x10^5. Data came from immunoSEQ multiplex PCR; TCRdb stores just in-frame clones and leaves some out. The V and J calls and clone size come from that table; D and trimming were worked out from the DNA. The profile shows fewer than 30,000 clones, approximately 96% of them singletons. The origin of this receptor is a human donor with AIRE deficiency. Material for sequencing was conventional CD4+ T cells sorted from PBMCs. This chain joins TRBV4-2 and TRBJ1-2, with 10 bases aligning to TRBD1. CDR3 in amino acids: CASSPGQGNEGYTF. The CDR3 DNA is TGTGCCAGCAGCCCGGGACAGGGGAACGAGGGCTACACCTTC.